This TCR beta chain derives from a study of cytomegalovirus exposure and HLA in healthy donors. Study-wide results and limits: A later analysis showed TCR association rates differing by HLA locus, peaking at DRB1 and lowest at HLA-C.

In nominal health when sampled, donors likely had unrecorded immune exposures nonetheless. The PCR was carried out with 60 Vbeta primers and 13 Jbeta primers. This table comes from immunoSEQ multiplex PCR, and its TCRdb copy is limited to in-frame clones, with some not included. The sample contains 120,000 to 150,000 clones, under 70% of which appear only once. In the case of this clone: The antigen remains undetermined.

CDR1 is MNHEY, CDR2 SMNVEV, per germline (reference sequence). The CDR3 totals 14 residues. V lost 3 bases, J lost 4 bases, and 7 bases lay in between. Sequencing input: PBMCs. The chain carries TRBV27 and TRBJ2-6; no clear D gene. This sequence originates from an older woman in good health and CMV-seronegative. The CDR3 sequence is CASSFLTGANVLTF. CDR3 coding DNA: TGTGCCAGCAGTTTTTTGACAGGGGCCAACGTCCTGACTTTC.